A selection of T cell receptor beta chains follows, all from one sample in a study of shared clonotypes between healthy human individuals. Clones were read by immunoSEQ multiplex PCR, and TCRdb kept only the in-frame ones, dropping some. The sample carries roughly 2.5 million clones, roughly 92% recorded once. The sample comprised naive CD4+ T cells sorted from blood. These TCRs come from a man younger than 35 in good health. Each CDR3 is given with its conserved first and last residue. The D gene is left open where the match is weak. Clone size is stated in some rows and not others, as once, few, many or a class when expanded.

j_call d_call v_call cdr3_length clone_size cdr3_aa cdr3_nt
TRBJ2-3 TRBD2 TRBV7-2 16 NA CASSPGLAGAADTQYF TGTGCCAGCAGTCCCGGACTAGCGGGAGCGGCAGATACGCAGTATTTT
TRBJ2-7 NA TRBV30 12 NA CAWSRESYEQYF TGTGCCTGGTCCAGGGAGTCCTACGAGCAGTACTTC
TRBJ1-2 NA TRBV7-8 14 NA CASSLDELRTGYTF TGTGCCAGCAGCTTAGATGAGCTCAGGACTGGCTACACCTTC
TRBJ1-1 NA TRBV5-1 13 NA CASSVRMNTEAFF TGCGCCAGCAGCGTGAGGATGAACACTGAAGCTTTCTTT
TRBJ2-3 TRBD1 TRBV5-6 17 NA CASSLPIGTGKTDTQYF TGTGCCAGCAGCTTGCCCATAGGGACAGGGAAAACAGATACGCAGTATTTT
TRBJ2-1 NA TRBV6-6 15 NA CASSSLARGVGEQFF TGTGCCAGCAGTTCCCTAGCCCGTGGTGTCGGTGAGCAGTTCTTC
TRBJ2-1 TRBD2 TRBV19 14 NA CATQREGLENEQFF TGTGCCACCCAGCGGGAGGGCCTCGAGAATGAGCAGTTCTTC
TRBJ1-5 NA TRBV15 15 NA CATSNDANSNQPQHF TGTGCCACCAGCAACGACGCAAATAGCAATCAGCCCCAGCATTTT
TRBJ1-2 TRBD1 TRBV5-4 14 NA CASSWTDRDSGYTF TGTGCCAGCAGCTGGACTGACAGGGACTCTGGCTACACCTTC
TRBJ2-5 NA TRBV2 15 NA CASSDVGPGRETQYF TGTGCCAGCAGTGATGTAGGTCCAGGGAGGGAGACCCAGTACTTC
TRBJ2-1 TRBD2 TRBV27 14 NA CASRRAGAYNEQFF TGTGCCAGCAGGAGAGCGGGAGCATACAATGAGCAGTTCTTC
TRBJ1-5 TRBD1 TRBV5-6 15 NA CASSLRTGGKQPQHF TGTGCCAGCAGCTTGCGGACAGGGGGAAAGCAGCCCCAGCATTTT
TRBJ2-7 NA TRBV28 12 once CASRGKAYEQYF TGTGCCAGCAGGGGGAAGGCCTACGAGCAGTACTTC
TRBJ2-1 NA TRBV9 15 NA CASSVGLGVYNEQFF TGTGCCAGCAGCGTAGGCCTCGGGGTATACAATGAGCAGTTCTTC
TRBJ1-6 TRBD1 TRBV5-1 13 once CASSRDSSSPLHF TGCGCCAGCAGCCGGGACAGTTCTTCACCCCTCCACTTT
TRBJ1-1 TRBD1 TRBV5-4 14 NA CASSLATGGTEAFF TGTGCCAGCAGCTTGGCGACAGGGGGCACTGAAGCTTTCTTT
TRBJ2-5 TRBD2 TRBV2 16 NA CASHAGTSWRGETQYF TGTGCCAGCCACGCTGGGACTAGCTGGAGAGGAGAGACCCAGTACTTC
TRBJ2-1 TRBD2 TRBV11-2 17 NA CASSQYLAGGGHSEQFF TGTGCCAGCAGCCAATACTTAGCGGGGGGCGGCCACTCCGAGCAGTTCTTC